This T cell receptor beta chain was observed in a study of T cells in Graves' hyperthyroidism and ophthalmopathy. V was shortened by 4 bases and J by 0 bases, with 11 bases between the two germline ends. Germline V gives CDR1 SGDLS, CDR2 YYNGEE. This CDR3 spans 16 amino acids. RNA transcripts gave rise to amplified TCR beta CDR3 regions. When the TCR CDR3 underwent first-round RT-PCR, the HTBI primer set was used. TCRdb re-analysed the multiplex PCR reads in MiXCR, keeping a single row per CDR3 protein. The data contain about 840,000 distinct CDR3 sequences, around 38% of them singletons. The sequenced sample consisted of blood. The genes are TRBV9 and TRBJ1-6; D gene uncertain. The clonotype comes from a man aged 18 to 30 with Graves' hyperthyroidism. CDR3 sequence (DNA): TGTGCCAGCAGCTTTAGCGGGAGCTCCTATAATTCACCCCTCCACTTT. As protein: CASSFSGSSYNSPLHF. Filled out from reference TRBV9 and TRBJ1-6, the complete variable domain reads DSGVTQTPKHLITATGQRVTLRCSPRSGDLSVYWYQQSLDQGLQFLIQYYNGEERAKGNILERFSAQQFPDLHSELNLSSLELGDSALYFCASSFSGSSYNSPLHFGNGTRLTVT.